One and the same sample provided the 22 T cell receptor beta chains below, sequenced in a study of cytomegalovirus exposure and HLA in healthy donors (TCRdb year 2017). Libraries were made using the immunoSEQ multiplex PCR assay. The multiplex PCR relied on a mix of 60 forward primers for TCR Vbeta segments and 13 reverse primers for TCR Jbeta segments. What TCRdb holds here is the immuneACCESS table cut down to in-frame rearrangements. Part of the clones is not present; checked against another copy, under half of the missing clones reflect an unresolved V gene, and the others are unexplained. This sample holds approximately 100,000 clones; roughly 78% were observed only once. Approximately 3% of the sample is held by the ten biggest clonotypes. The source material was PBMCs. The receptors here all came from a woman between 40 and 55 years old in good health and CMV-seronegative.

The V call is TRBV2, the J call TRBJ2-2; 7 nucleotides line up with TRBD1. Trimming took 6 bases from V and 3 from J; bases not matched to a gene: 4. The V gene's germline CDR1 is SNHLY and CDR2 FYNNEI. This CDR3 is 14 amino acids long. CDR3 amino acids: CASSGQAYTGELFF. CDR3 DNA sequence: TGTGCCAGCAGCGGACAGGCCTACACCGGGGAGCTGTTTTTT. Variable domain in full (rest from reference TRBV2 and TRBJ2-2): EPEVTQTPSHQVTQMGQEVILRCVPISNHLYFYWYRQILGQKVEFLVSFYNNEISEKSEIFDDQFSVERPDGSNFTLKIRSTKLEDSAMYFCASSGQAYTGELFFGEGSRLTVL.

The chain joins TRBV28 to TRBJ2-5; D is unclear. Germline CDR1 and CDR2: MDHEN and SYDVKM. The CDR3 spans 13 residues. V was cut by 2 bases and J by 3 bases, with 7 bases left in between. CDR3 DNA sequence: TGTGCCAGCAGTTTAGCGGATGAAGAGACCCAGTACTTC. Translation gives CASSLADEETQYF. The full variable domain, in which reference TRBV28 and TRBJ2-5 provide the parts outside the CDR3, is DVKVTQSSRYLVKRTGEKVFLECVQDMDHENMFWYRQDPGLGLRLIYFSYDVKMKEKGDIPEGYSVSREKKERFSLILESASTNQTSMYLCASSLADEETQYFGPGTRLLVL.

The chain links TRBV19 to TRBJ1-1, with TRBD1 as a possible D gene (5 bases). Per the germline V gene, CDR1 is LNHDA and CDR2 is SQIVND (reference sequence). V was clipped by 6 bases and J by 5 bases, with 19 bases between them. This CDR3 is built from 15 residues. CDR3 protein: CASSLGEGRGTEAFF. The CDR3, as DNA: TGTGCCAGTAGCTTAGGGGAGGGAAGGGGTACTGAAGCTTTCTTT.

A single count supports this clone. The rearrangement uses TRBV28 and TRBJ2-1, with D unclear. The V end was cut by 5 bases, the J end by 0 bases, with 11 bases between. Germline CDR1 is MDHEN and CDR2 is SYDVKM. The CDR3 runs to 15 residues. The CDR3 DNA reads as TGTGCCAGCAGTCAAGACATGAGCTCCTACAATGAGCAGTTCTTC. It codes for CASSQDMSSYNEQFF.

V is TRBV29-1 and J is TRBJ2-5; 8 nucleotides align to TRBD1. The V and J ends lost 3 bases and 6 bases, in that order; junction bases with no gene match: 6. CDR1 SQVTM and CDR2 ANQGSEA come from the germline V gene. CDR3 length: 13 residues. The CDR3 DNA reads TGCAGCGTTGAGCAGGGGGCGGGGAAGACCCAGTACTTC. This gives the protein CSVEQGAGKTQYF.

The chain's CDR3 is CASSTMSYNEQFF. CDR3 nucleotides: TGTGCCAGCAGCACTATGTCCTACAATGAGCAGTTCTTC. The chain links TRBV7-2 to TRBJ2-1, with unresolved D. V lost 5 bases and J 1 base, leaving 6 bases between the germline ends. The CDR3 is made up of 13 amino acids. The germline V gene encodes CDR1 SGHTA and CDR2 FQGNSA. The full variable domain, completed using reference TRBV7-2 and TRBJ2-1, is GAGVSQSPSNKVTEKGKDVELRCDPISGHTALYWYRQSLGQGLEFLIYFQGNSAPDKSGLPSDRFSAERTGGSVSTLTIQRTQQEDSAVYLCASSTMSYNEQFFGPGTRLTVL.

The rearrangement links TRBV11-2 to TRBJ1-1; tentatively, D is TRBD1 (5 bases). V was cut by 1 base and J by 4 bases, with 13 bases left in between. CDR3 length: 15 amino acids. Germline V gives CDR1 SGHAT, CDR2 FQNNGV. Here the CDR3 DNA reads TGTGCCAGCAGCTTAGTCTTTTTGGGGCGCACTGAAGCTTTCTTT. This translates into CASSLVFLGRTEAFF.

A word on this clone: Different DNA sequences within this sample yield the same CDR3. The CDR3 coding sequence is TGTGCCAGCAGTACCCCCGGGGGGAGACAGACCCAGTACTTC. It is translated as CASSTPGGRQTQYF. The V call is TRBV6-5, the J call TRBJ2-5, with 7 bases aligning to TRBD2. The CDR3 totals 14 residues. V was clipped by 5 bases and J by 6 bases; unmatched bases: 9. CDR1 and CDR2 from the germline V gene are MNHEY and SVGAGI.

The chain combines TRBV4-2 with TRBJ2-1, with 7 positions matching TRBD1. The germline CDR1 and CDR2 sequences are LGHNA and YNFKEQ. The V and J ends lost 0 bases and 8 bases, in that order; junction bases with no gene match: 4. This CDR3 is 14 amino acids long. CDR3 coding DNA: TGTGCCAGCAGCCAAGATCCTAGGGGGCATGAGCAGTTCTTC. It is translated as CASSQDPRGHEQFF.

In DNA form, the CDR3 reads TGTGCCAGTAGTTTGGACAGGGCAGGTGGAGAAAAACTGTTTTTT. Its translation: CASSLDRAGGEKLFF. The chain recombines TRBV19 with TRBJ1-4; 8 bases line up with TRBD1. After removal of 5 bases from V and 8 bases from J, the junction contained 10 bases not matched to a gene. The CDR3 consists of 15 residues. The germline CDR1 and CDR2 sequences are LNHDA and SQIVND (reference sequence).

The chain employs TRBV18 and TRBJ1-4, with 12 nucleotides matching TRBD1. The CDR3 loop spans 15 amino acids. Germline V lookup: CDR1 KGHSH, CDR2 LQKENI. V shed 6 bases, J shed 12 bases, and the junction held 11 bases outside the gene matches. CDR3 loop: CASSPSGTGGEELFF. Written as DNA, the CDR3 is TGTGCCAGCTCGCCCTCCGGGACAGGGGGCGAGGAACTGTTTTTT.

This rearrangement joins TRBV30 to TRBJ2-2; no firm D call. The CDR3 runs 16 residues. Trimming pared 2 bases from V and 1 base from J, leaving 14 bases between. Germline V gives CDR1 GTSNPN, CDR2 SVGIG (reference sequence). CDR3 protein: CAWSRRLMGNTGELFF. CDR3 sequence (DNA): TGTGCCTGGAGTCGGCGGTTGATGGGGAACACCGGGGAGCTGTTTTTT.

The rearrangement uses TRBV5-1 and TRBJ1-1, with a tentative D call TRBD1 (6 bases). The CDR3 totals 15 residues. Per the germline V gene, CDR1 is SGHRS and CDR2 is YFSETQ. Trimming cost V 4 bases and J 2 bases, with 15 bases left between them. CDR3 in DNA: TGCGCCAGCAGCGGGACAACAGGGTATAACACTGAAGCTTTCTTT. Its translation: CASSGTTGYNTEAFF.

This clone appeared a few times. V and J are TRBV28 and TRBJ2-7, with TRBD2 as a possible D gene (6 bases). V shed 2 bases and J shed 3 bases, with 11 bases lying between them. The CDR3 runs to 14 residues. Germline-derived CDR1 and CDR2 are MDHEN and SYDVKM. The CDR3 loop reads CASSLPGVFYEQYF. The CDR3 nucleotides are TGTGCCAGCAGTTTACCGGGAGTTTTCTACGAGCAGTACTTC.

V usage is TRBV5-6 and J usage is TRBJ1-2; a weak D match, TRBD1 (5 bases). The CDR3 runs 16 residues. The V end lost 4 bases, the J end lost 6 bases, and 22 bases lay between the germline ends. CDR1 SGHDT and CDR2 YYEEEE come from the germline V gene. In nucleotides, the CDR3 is TGTGCCAGCAGCCCGGGGTGGAAGGGCGGGGCGCATGGCTACACCTTC. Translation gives CASSPGWKGGAHGYTF.

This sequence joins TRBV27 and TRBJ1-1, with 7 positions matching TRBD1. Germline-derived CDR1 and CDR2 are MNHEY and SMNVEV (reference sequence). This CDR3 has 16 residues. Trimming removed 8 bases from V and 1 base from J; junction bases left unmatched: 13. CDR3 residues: CASGIRGQPQNTEAFF. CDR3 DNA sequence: TGTGCCAGCGGAATTAGGGGACAGCCACAGAACACTGAAGCTTTCTTT.

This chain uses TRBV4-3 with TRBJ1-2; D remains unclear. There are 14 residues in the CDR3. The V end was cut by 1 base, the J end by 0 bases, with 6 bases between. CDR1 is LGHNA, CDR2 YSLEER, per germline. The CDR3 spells CASSQGAPNYGYTF. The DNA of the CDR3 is TGCGCCAGCAGCCAAGGGGCACCTAACTATGGCTACACCTTC.

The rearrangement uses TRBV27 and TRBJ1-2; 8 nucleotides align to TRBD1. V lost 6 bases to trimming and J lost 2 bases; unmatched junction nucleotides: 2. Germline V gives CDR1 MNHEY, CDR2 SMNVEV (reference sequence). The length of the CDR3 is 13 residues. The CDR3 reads CASSRQGNYGYTF. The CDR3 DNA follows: TGTGCCAGCAGCCGACAGGGGAACTATGGCTACACCTTC.

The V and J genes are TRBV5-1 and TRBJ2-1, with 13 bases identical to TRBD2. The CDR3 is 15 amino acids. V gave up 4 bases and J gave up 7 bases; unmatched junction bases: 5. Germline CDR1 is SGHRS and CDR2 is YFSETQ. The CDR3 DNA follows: TGCGCCAGCAGCGCACCGGGACTAGCGGGAAATGAGCAGTTCTTC. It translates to CASSAPGLAGNEQFF.

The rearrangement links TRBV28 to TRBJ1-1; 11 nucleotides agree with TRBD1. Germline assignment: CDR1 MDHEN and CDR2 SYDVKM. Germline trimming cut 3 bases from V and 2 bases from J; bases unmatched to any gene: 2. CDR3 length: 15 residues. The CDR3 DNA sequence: TGTGCCAGCAGTTTTGGGACAGGGGGAAACACTGAAGCTTTCTTT. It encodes CASSFGTGGNTEAFF. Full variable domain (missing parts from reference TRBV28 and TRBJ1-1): DVKVTQSSRYLVKRTGEKVFLECVQDMDHENMFWYRQDPGLGLRLIYFSYDVKMKEKGDIPEGYSVSREKKERFSLILESASTNQTSMYLCASSFGTGGNTEAFFGQGTRLTVV.

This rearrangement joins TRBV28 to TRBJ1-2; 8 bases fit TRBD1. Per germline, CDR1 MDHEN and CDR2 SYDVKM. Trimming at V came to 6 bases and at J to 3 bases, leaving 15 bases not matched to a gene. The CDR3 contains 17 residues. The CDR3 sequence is CASRRGGTGQGHYGYTF. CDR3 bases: TGTGCCAGCAGGCGGGGGGGGACAGGCCAAGGGCACTATGGCTACACCTTC.

The CDR3 DNA follows: TGTGCCAGCAGCTTAGCCGGGAGCGTATACAATGAGCAGTTCTTC. The encoded protein is CASSLAGSVYNEQFF. The gene calls are TRBV7-8 and TRBJ2-1, with D perhaps matching TRBD2 (6 bases). The CDR3 sequence is 15 residues long. V was shortened by 0 bases and J by 4 bases, with 10 bases between the two germline ends. Germline lookup yields CDR1 SGHVS and CDR2 FQNEAQ.